This T cell receptor (beta chain) appears in the sequencing data of a study of CD8 T cells in Susac syndrome. Random hexamers were used to reverse transcribe about 0.5 to 1 ug of RNA. Multiplex immunoSEQ PCR targeted 54 Vbeta and 13 Jbeta TCR beta segments. MiXCR, run by TCRdb on the immunoSEQ multiplex PCR reads, gives a single entry per CDR3 protein. The top ten clones hold about 0.088% of a sample with 230,000 or so distinct CDR3 sequences, approximately 95% of them seen once. CDR1 is GTSNPN and CDR2 is SVGIG in the germline V gene (reference sequence). The ends were cut back, 5 bases at V and 12 bases at J, with 13 bases in the middle. This CDR3 has 11 amino acids.

The TCR sequence derives from a human donor with multiple sclerosis. This chain links TRBV30 with TRBJ1-4; a weak D match, TRBD1 (6 bases). The sample was CD4+ T cells from PBMCs. The CDR3 here is CAWGTGSELFF. The CDR3 DNA reads TGTGCCTGGGGTACAGGGTCGGAACTGTTTTTT.